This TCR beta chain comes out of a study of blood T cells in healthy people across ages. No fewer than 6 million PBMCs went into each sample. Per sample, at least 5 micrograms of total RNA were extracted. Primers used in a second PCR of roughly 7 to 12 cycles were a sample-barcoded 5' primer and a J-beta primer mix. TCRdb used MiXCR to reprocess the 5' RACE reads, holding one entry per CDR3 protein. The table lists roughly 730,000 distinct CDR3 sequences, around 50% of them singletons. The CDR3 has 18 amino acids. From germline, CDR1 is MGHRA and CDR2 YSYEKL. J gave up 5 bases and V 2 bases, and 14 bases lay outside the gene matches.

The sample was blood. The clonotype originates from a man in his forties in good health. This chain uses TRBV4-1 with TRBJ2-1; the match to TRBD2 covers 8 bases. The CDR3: CASSQRKGIAGLDNEQFF. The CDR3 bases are TGCGCCAGCAGCCAACGCAAAGGAATAGCGGGACTAGACAATGAGCAGTTCTTC.